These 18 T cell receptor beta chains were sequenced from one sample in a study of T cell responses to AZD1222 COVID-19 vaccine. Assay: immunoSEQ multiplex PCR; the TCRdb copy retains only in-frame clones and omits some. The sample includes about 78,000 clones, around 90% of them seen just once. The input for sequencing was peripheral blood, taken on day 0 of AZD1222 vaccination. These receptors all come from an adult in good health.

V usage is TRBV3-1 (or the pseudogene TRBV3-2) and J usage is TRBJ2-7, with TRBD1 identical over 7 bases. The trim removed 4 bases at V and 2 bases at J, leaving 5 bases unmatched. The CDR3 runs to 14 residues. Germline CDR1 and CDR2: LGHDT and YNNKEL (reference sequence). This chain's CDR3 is CASSRLGTAYEQYF. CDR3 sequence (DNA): TGTGCCAGCAGCCGTCTCGGGACAGCCTACGAGCAGTACTTC.

CDR3 coding DNA: TGCAGCGCTGGACAGGGGCAAGAGACCCAGTACTTC. Amino acids: CSAGQGQETQYF. J is TRBJ2-5 and V is TRBV29-1; 9 bases are a match to TRBD1. This CDR3 is 12 amino acids long. Germline trimming cut 7 bases from V and 2 bases from J; bases unmatched to any gene: 2. The germline V gene encodes CDR1 SQVTM and CDR2 ANQGSEA.

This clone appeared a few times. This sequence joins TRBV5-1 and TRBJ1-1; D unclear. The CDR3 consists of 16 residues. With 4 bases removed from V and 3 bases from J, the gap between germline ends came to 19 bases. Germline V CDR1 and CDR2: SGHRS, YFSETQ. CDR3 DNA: TGCGCCAGCAGCCCCCGGACGGTCCGAGAGGACACTGAAGCTTTCTTT. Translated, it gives CASSPRTVREDTEAFF.

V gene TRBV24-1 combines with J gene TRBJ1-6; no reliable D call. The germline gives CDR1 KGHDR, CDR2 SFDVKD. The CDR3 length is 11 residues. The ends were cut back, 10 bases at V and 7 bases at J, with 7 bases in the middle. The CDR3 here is CATGRNSPLHF. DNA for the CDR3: TGTGCCACAGGGAGGAATTCACCCCTCCACTTT.

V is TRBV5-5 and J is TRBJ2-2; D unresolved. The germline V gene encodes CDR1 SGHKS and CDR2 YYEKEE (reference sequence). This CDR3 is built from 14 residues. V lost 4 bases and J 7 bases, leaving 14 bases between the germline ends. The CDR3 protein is CASSTPRGGGELFF. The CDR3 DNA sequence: TGTGCCAGCAGCACACCAAGAGGTGGCGGGGAGCTGTTTTTT.

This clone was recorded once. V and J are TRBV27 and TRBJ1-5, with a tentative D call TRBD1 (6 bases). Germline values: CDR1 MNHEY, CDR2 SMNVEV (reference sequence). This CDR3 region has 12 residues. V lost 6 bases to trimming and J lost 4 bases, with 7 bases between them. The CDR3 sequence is CASRTGNQPQHF. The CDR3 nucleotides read TGTGCCAGCAGGACAGGAAATCAGCCCCAGCATTTT.

This CDR3 is CSVQGVPWYEQYF. CDR3 nucleotides: TGCAGCGTGCAGGGAGTCCCTTGGTACGAGCAGTACTTC. The chain combines TRBV29-1 with TRBJ2-7; either TRBD1 or TRBD2 may fit D (5 bases each). The CDR3 totals 13 residues. Trimming took off 6 bases at V and 4 bases at J, with 16 bases between the two ends. Germline values: CDR1 SQVTM, CDR2 ANQGSEA.

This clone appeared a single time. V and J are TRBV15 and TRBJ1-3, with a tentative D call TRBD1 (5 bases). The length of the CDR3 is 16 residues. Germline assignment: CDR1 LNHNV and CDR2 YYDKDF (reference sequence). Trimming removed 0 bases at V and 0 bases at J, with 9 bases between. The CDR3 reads CATSRDIRDSGNTIYF. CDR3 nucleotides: TGTGCCACCAGCAGAGATATCAGGGACTCTGGAAACACCATATATTTT.

CDR3 nucleotides: TGTGCCAGCAGCCGTCAACCGGACTATGGCTACACCTTC. Its translation is CASSRQPDYGYTF. The rearrangement uses TRBV6-5 and TRBJ1-2; unclear D gene. In germline, CDR1 is MNHEY, CDR2 SVGAGI. Trimming shortened V by 6 bases and J by 3 bases, and 11 bases separated the two germline ends. The CDR3 covers 13 residues.

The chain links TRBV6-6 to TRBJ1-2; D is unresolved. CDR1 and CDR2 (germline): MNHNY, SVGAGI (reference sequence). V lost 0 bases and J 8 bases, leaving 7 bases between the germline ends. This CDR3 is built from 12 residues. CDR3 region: CASSYSPEGYTF. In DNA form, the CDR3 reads TGTGCCAGCAGTTACTCCCCTGAAGGCTACACCTTC.

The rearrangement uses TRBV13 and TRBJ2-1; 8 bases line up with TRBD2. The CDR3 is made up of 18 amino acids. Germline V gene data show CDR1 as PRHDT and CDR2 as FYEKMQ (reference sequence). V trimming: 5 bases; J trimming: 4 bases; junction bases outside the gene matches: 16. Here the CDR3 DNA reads TGTGCCAGCAGCAAAGCTTATTTTAGCGGGAAGGAGTACAATGAGCAGTTCTTC. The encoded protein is CASSKAYFSGKEYNEQFF.

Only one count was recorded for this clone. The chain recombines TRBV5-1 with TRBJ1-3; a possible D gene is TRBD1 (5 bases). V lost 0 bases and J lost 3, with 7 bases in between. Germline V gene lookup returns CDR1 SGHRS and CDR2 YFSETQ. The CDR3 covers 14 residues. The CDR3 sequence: CASSLAGLGNTIYF. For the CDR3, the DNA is TGCGCCAGCAGCTTGGCGGGGCTTGGAAACACCATATATTTT.

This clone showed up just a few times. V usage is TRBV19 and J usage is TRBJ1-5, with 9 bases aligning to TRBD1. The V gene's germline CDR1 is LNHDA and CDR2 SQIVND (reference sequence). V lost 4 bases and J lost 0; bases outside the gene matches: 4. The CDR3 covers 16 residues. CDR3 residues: CASSTGTGSSNQPQHF. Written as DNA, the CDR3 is TGTGCCAGTAGTACCGGGACAGGGAGTAGCAATCAGCCCCAGCATTTT.

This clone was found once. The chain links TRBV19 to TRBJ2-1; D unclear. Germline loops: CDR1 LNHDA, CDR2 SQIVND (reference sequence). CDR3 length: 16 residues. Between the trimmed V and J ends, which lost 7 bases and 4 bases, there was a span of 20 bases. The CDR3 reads CASTRESGVGYNEQFF. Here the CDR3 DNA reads TGTGCCAGTACTCGAGAATCTGGGGTTGGGTACAATGAGCAGTTCTTC.

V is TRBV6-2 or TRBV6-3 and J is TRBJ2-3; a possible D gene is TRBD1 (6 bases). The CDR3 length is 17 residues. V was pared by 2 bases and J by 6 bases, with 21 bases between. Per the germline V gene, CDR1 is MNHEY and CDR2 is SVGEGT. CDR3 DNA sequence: TGTGCCAGCAGTTACCCTCCGAGGGGGTATGGTTCCGATACGCAGTATTTT. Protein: CASSYPPRGYGSDTQYF.

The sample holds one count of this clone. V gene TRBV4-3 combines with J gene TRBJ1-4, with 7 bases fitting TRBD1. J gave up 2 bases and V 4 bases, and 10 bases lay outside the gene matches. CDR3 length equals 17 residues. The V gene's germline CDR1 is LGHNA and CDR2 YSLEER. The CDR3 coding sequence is TGCGCCAGCAGCCCCCGGAGGGGGCCGTCGACTAATGAAAAACTGTTTTTT. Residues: CASSPRRGPSTNEKLFF.

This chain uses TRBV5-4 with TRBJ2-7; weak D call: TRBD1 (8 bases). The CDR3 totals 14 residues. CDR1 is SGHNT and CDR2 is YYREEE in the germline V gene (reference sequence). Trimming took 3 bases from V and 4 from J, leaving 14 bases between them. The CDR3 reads CASSSTGGGYEQYF. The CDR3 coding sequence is TGTGCCAGCAGCTCAACAGGGGGGGGATACGAGCAGTACTTC.

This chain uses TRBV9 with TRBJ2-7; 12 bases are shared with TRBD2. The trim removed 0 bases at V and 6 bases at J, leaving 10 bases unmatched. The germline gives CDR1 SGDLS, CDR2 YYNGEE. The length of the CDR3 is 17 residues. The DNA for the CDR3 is TGTGCCAGCAGCGTAGGACTAGCGGGAGTAAGAGGGGTCGAGCAGTACTTC. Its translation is CASSVGLAGVRGVEQYF.